Each of the 20 T cell receptor beta chains below was sequenced from the same sample in a study of CD4 T cells in relation to SARS-CoV-2 and coronaviruses (dated by TCRdb to the early 2020s). Library creation used the immunoSEQ multiplex PCR assay. In its TCRdb copy, this immuneACCESS table keeps in-frame sequences only and misses some clones. Where compared with another copy, unresolved V genes explain less than half of these, and the others have no known cause. This sample comprises 20,000 to 30,000 clones, over 60% of them detected only once. The ten largest clonotypes hold about 10% of the sample. No cognate antigen is known for these TCRs. CD4+ T cells from unexposed donors were collected before the COVID-19 pandemic (2011-2018). After about 10 days of culture, CD4+ T cells were isolated with the EasySep CD4+ T cell isolation kit. Input material: CD4+ T cells from PBMCs, cultured in vitro. These TCRs come from a human donor in good health.

V is TRBV2 and J is TRBJ1-1; 12 nucleotides agree with TRBD1. The CDR3 has 14 amino acids. Per the germline V gene, CDR1 is SNHLY and CDR2 is FYNNEI. Losses at the gene ends were 7 bases for V and 11 bases for J; bases not matched to a gene: 11. The CDR3 is CASNEGQGAGRAFF. The CDR3 region has the DNA TGTGCCAGCAATGAGGGACAGGGGGCAGGCAGGGCTTTCTTT.

The rearrangement joins TRBV6-1 to TRBJ2-7; D unclear. Trimming stripped 1 base from V and 0 bases from J, with 16 bases between. Per germline, CDR1 MNHNS and CDR2 SASEGT. CDR3 length: 17 amino acids. The CDR3 coding sequence is TGTGCCAGCAGTGAAGATAGGTTGCGTAATTTCTCCTACGAGCAGTACTTC. Translating it yields CASSEDRLRNFSYEQYF.

This clone was observed a single time. The chain links TRBV2 to TRBJ1-4; D remains ambiguous. This CDR3 spans 12 amino acids. With 5 bases removed from V and 9 bases from J, the gap between germline ends came to 10 bases. The germline V gene has CDR1 SNHLY and CDR2 FYNNEI. CDR3 coding DNA: TGTGCCAGCAGTCTAGGCAGGAAAAAACTGTTTTTT. Its translation: CASSLGRKKLFF.

This clone was observed once. J is TRBJ1-1 and V is TRBV4-3; D gene uncertain. The V and J ends lost 4 bases and 2 bases respectively, with 11 bases between them. Germline V CDR1 and CDR2: LGHNA, YSLEER. The CDR3 loop spans 14 amino acids. For the CDR3, the DNA is TGCGCCAGCAGCCCCCAGAACCCCAACACTGAAGCTTTCTTT. Amino acid sequence: CASSPQNPNTEAFF.

The rearrangement links TRBV11-1 to TRBJ2-7, with 12 bases lining up with TRBD1. Trimming at V came to 6 bases and at J to 9 bases, leaving 12 bases not matched to a gene. This CDR3 is 15 amino acids long. The germline V gene encodes CDR1 SGHAT and CDR2 FQDESV (reference sequence). CDR3 sequence reads: CASSFTGTGGSGQYF. CDR3 DNA: TGTGCCAGCAGTTTTACCGGGACAGGGGGCTCGGGGCAGTACTTC.

The rearrangement joins TRBV29-1 to TRBJ2-7, with 9 bases lining up with TRBD1. Unmatched junction bases numbered 12, after V lost 7 bases and J lost 5 bases. Germline V lookup: CDR1 SQVTM, CDR2 ANQGSEA. CDR3 length: 14 residues. The CDR3 protein is CSGGGQGNRNEQYF. The CDR3 DNA reads TGCAGCGGAGGGGGACAGGGAAATAGGAACGAGCAGTACTTC.

This rearrangement joins TRBV5-4 to TRBJ1-2; D not resolved. V lost 0 bases, J lost 4 bases, and 10 bases lay in between. Per germline, CDR1 SGHNT and CDR2 YYREEE (reference sequence). The CDR3 has 14 residues. Here the CDR3 DNA reads TGTGCCAGCAGCTTGGAGCGCTCTCCCTATGGCTACACCTTC. Its translation is CASSLERSPYGYTF.

The chain employs TRBV7-9 and TRBJ2-2, with a tentative D call TRBD2 (6 bases). From germline, CDR1 is SEHNR and CDR2 FQNEAQ (reference sequence). The CDR3 extends over 13 amino acids. The V end lost 7 bases, the J end lost 6 bases, and 12 bases lay between the germline ends. Here the CDR3 reads CASTPPGAGELFF. DNA of the CDR3: TGTGCCAGCACCCCACCGGGGGCCGGGGAGCTGTTTTTT.

This clone was picked up a small number of times. The chain has TRBV4-3 and TRBJ2-2; D is possibly TRBD2 (5 bases). Deletions cut 5 bases from V and 6 bases from J, with 10 bases between. This CDR3 comprises 13 residues. CDR1 is LGHNA, CDR2 YSLEER, per germline. CDR3 nucleotide sequence: TGCGCCAGCAGCGTCGGGGTGGCCGGGGAGCTGTTTTTT. Its protein product is CASSVGVAGELFF.

This rearrangement joins TRBV27 to TRBJ2-5, with unresolved D. V lost 5 bases and J lost 5, with 18 bases in between. Germline CDR1 and CDR2: MNHEY and SMNVEV (reference sequence). The CDR3 totals 15 residues. The CDR3 nucleotides read TGTGCCAGCAGTCGTTTTAGTCAAGCTGCGGAGACCCAGTACTTC. Encoded protein: CASSRFSQAAETQYF.

V gene TRBV7-9 combines with J gene TRBJ1-2; D unresolved. V was clipped by 1 base and J by 6 bases, with 24 bases between them. The length of the CDR3 is 18 residues. CDR1 SEHNR and CDR2 FQNEAQ come from the germline V gene (reference sequence). In DNA, the CDR3 is TGTGCCAGCAGCTTAGGTCCGTCGGCAGTCGCTGTTCGAGATGGCTACACCTTC. Translation gives CASSLGPSAVAVRDGYTF.

The V and J genes are TRBV23-1 and TRBJ1-6, with TRBD1 matching 8 bases. TRBV23-1 counts as an open reading frame of uncertain function. This CDR3 region has 18 residues. Trimming took 6 bases from V and 3 from J; bases not matched to a gene: 13. The CDR3 sequence is CASSPVDRGSRYNSPLHF. As DNA, the CDR3 is TGCGCCAGCAGCCCCGTCGACAGGGGAAGTCGCTATAATTCACCCCTCCACTTT.

V is TRBV3-1 (or the pseudogene TRBV3-2) and J is TRBJ2-7; D gene uncertain. The CDR3 contains 12 residues. Germline V gene data show CDR1 as LGHDT and CDR2 as YNNKEL (reference sequence). V was trimmed by 1 base and J by 2 bases, leaving 3 bases between them. The CDR3 sequence is CASSQVAYEQYF. DNA of the CDR3: TGTGCCAGCAGCCAAGTTGCCTACGAGCAGTACTTC.

A single count supports this clone. This chain uses TRBV5-1 with TRBJ2-3; TRBD2 agrees at 13 bases. CDR1 and CDR2 (germline): SGHRS, YFSETQ. V was pared by 3 bases and J by 0 bases, with 7 bases of the junction left unmatched. The length of the CDR3 is 18 residues. CDR3 nucleotide sequence: TGCGCCAGCAGCTGGGACGGGACTAGCGGGGCGAGCACAGATACGCAGTATTTT. It specifies CASSWDGTSGASTDTQYF.

V is TRBV14 and J is TRBJ2-2; possible D gene TRBD2, 6 bases. With 1 base removed from V and 5 bases from J, the gap between germline ends came to 14 bases. Germline V gives CDR1 SGHDN, CDR2 FVKESK. This CDR3 spans 16 amino acids. CDR3 nucleotides: TGTGCCAGCAGCCAAGTAGGAGGGCGCGGGACCGGGGAGCTGTTTTTT. Its translation: CASSQVGGRGTGELFF.

This chain joins TRBV2 and TRBJ2-7; maybe TRBD2 (5 bases). CDR3 length: 14 residues. Per germline, CDR1 SNHLY and CDR2 FYNNEI. V was shortened by 5 bases and J by 0 bases, with 11 bases between the two germline ends. DNA of the CDR3: TGTGCCAGCAGTTTGTCGGGAAGCTCCTACGAGCAGTACTTC. It is translated as CASSLSGSSYEQYF.

In this sample, this clone turned up a few times. V is TRBV5-1 and J is TRBJ1-1, with no clear D. V was pared by 0 bases and J by 2 bases, with 8 bases between. The CDR3 is made up of 14 amino acids. CDR1 and CDR2 from the germline V gene are SGHRS and YFSETQ. CDR3 in amino acids: CASSLDDLNTEAFF. The CDR3 DNA reads TGCGCCAGCAGCTTGGATGACCTTAACACTGAAGCTTTCTTT.

With respect to this clone: The CDR3 end shows no conserved phenylalanine or tryptophan, and so a read error is likely. It is unclear where the CDR3 begins or ends on the DNA, so no DNA is shown, and the CDR3 is as TCRdb lists it. The chain joins TRBV7-9 to TRBJ1-1. The CDR3 length is 13 residues, termini included. Germline values: CDR1 SEHNR, CDR2 FQNEAQ (reference sequence). The CDR3 region is CASSLGGRGAPVL.

The chain has TRBV5-1 and TRBJ1-2; D remains ambiguous. CDR1 and CDR2 (germline): SGHRS, YFSETQ. The V end lost 0 bases, the J end lost 0 bases, and 9 bases lay between the germline ends. The CDR3 spans 15 residues. The CDR3 DNA sequence: TGCGCCAGCAGCTTGGATCAGAGTCCTAACTATGGCTACACCTTC. Amino acids: CASSLDQSPNYGYTF.

The chain carries TRBV5-6 and TRBJ1-2, with D tentatively TRBD1 (6 bases). The CDR3 sequence is 14 residues long. Germline CDR1 is SGHDT and CDR2 is YYEEEE. Trimming took off 4 bases at V and 4 bases at J, with 14 bases between the two ends. The CDR3 loop is CASSTGTPTYGYTF. Written as DNA, the CDR3 is TGTGCCAGCAGCACCGGGACACCGACCTATGGCTACACCTTC.